These 2 T cell receptor beta chains share one sample of origin, sequenced in a study of blood T cell repertoires in COVID-19. Assay: immunoSEQ multiplex PCR; the TCRdb copy retains only in-frame clones and omits some. The repertoire consists of more than 200,000 clones, with around 85% occurring once and the leading ten covering 0.65% to 0.85%. The sample comprised peripheral blood. The receptor set was obtained from a man aged 40-49 years with acute or convalescent COVID-19.

The chain carries TRBV2 and TRBJ2-1; possible D gene TRBD1, 6 bases. From germline, CDR1 is SNHLY and CDR2 FYNNEI. Trimming left V 7 bases short and J 8 bases short, with 18 bases between. The CDR3 runs 14 residues. The CDR3 loop is CASIQGLTFDEQFF. The CDR3 DNA is TGTGCCAGCATCCAGGGGCTGACGTTCGATGAGCAGTTCTTC.

The J gene is TRBJ1-1, the V gene TRBV28; 8 nucleotides agree with TRBD1. Trimming took 5 bases from V and 0 from J; bases not matched to a gene: 8. The V gene's germline CDR1 is MDHEN and CDR2 SYDVKM. CDR3 length: 16 amino acids. CDR3 DNA: TGTGCCAGCAGTGGGACAGGAGGGCTTATGAACACTGAAGCTTTCTTT. This gives the protein CASSGTGGLMNTEAFF.